Below are 11 T cell receptor beta chains sequenced from a single sample in a study of shared clonotypes between healthy human individuals. The method was immunoSEQ multiplex PCR; TCRdb's version includes in-frame clones alone and lacks a portion of them. This sample has approximately 2.1 million clones, with 85% to 95% found just once. The sequenced material came from naive CD4+ T cells from PBMCs. Subset indicated: CD45RA+ positively selected. The source of these receptors is a man aged 18 to 29 in good health. Some clones in this sample may be carry-over from other donors' samples.

This chain connects TRBV10-3 to TRBJ2-7, with 8 bases lining up with TRBD1. Germline V gene lookup returns CDR1 ENHRY and CDR2 SYGVKD. V gave up 5 bases and J gave up 0 bases; unmatched junction bases: 18. The CDR3 contains 19 residues. DNA of the CDR3: TGTGCCATCAGTAGAAGACAGGGGTCTGGTGGGGGAGTCTCCTACGAGCAGTACTTC. Protein product: CAISRRQGSGGGVSYEQYF.

This chain joins TRBV6-1 and TRBJ2-7, with 7 bases fitting TRBD2. The CDR3 is 14 amino acids. V lost 6 bases, J lost 1 base, and 6 bases stayed unmatched. The germline gives CDR1 MNHNS, CDR2 SASEGT. The CDR3 nucleotides read TGTGCCAGCAGACGGGACTACCAGTCCTACGAGCAGTACTTC. The encoded protein is CASRRDYQSYEQYF.

V is TRBV5-1 and J is TRBJ1-2, with D tentatively TRBD1 (5 bases). Trimming pared 2 bases from V and 0 bases from J, leaving 14 bases between. This CDR3 contains 16 residues. Germline CDR1 is SGHRS and CDR2 is YFSETQ. The CDR3 bases are TGCGCCAGCAGCTTTGCCCCAGACAGAACTAACTATGGCTACACCTTC. Encoded protein: CASSFAPDRTNYGYTF.

J is TRBJ1-2 and V is TRBV5-1; 9 nucleotides agree with TRBD1. Trimming cost V 0 bases and J 6 bases; bases outside gene matches: 3. Germline CDR1 reads SGHRS; CDR2 reads YFSETQ. The CDR3 totals 14 residues. The CDR3 protein is CASSLAQGADGYTF. The CDR3 DNA reads as TGCGCCAGCAGCTTGGCACAGGGGGCGGATGGCTACACCTTC.

V usage is TRBV5-1 and J usage is TRBJ2-7, with 13 bases identical to TRBD2. Germline trimming cut 3 bases from V and 7 bases from J; bases unmatched to any gene: 16. This CDR3 is 18 amino acids long. The germline V gene has CDR1 SGHRS and CDR2 YFSETQ. CDR3 residues: CASSSRTSGSSGFSEQYF. DNA for the CDR3: TGCGCCAGCAGCTCGCGGACTAGCGGGAGTTCGGGCTTCTCGGAGCAGTACTTC.

The rearrangement joins TRBV27 to TRBJ2-7; D may be TRBD2 (6 bases). Germline V gene sequence: CDR1 MNHEY, CDR2 SMNVEV (reference sequence). This CDR3 spans 15 amino acids. Trimming cost V 1 base and J 9 bases, with 19 bases left between them. The chain's CDR3 is CASSLLLFRGVVQYF. CDR3 sequence (DNA): TGTGCCAGCAGTTTATTACTCTTCCGCGGGGTGGTGCAGTACTTC.

This sequence joins TRBV2 and TRBJ1-2; 7 nucleotides agree with TRBD1. Germline loops: CDR1 SNHLY, CDR2 FYNNEI. The trim removed 6 bases at V and 4 bases at J, leaving 11 bases unmatched. The CDR3 covers 15 residues. The CDR3 nucleotides read TGTGCCAGCAGCCGGGACAGCTCTCCTATCTATGGCTACACCTTC. It encodes CASSRDSSPIYGYTF.

A few counts support this clone. The chain has TRBV9 and TRBJ2-1; 7 bases match TRBD2. This CDR3 comprises 15 residues. Unmatched junction bases numbered 9, after V lost 3 bases and J lost 6 bases. Germline-derived CDR1 and CDR2 are SGDLS and YYNGEE. CDR3 sequence: CASSASLGEGNEQFF. The CDR3 nucleotides are TGTGCCAGCAGCGCCAGCCTGGGGGAGGGCAATGAGCAGTTCTTC.

J is TRBJ2-5 and V is TRBV4-1; TRBD2 agrees at 9 bases. V shed 4 bases and J 4 bases; nucleotides not matched to a gene: 16. The CDR3 consists of 18 residues. Per the germline V gene, CDR1 is MGHRA and CDR2 is YSYEKL. In DNA, the CDR3 is TGCGCCAGCAGCCGATATGGGGCTAGCGGGGACTTTGGAGAGACCCAGTACTTC. Protein product: CASSRYGASGDFGETQYF.

This clone has a single count. V and J are TRBV14 and TRBJ2-7, with 7 positions matching TRBD1. Per the germline V gene, CDR1 is SGHDN and CDR2 is FVKESK. The junction had 3 bases not matched to a gene; V was cut back by 2 bases and J by 2 bases. The CDR3 has 14 residues. CDR3 in amino acids: CASSQWDSTYEQYF. CDR3 coding DNA: TGTGCCAGCAGCCAATGGGACAGTACCTACGAGCAGTACTTC. Full variable domain (outside the CDR3, taken from reference TRBV14 and TRBJ2-7): EAGVTQFPSHSVIEKGQTVTLRCDPISGHDNLYWYRRVMGKEIKFLLHFVKESKQDESGMPNNRFLAERTGGTYSTLKVQPAELEDSGVYFCASSQWDSTYEQYFGPGTRLTVT.

V and J are TRBV2 and TRBJ2-5; 8 bases are shared with TRBD1. With 5 bases clipped from V and 4 bases from J, the junction kept 6 bases outside the gene matches. The CDR3 length is 14 residues. Germline V CDR1 and CDR2: SNHLY, FYNNEI. The CDR3 reads CASSSRTGTETQYF. The DNA of the CDR3 is TGTGCCAGCAGTTCTCGGACAGGGACAGAGACCCAGTACTTC.